Sequencing of this TCR beta chain was carried out in a study of identical twins. Findings and limits, study-wide: Sequences that were beta out-of-frame showed weaker excess twin sharing.

The trim removed 1 base at V and 7 bases at J, leaving 12 bases unmatched. The CDR3 loop spans 19 amino acids. Germline V gene sequence: CDR1 MNHEY, CDR2 SVGEGT. Template switching supplied a universal primer site; unique molecular identifiers were carried on the cDNA. TCRdb used MiXCR to reprocess the 5' RACE reads, holding one entry per CDR3 protein. The sample carries roughly 480,000 distinct CDR3 sequences, less than 25% recorded once. To note about this clonotype: No antigen is known for it.

These sequences were also reported in another study, on T cells expressing NK-cell markers. Turning to that study: Sorting was limited to alpha-beta TCR-expressing T cells with an anti-gamma-delta TCR antibody in several experiments. The study left the HCMV specificity of expanded NKG2C+ T cell clones unresolved.

This sequence joins TRBV6-2 or TRBV6-3 and TRBJ2-1; 14 nucleotides line up with TRBD2. The source is a woman aged 18-35 years in good health. Input material: CD4+ T cells sorted from blood. This CDR3 is CASSYWGLAGDRWGNEQFF. The CDR3 coding sequence is TGTGCCAGCAGTTACTGGGGACTAGCGGGAGACCGGTGGGGGAATGAGCAGTTCTTC.